Following are 30 T cell receptor beta chains from one sample sequenced in a study of T cell repertoires in cytomegalovirus infection. Their specific antigens are unknown. TCRdb re-derived calls from the reads in MiXCR, one entry per CDR3 protein. The sample has just under 500,000 distinct CDR3 sequences, roughly 34% seen once. Sequenced material: cultured PBMCs, taken from culture after CMV antigen stimulation. These receptors were collected from a human donor in good health (CMV status not recorded). Some clones in this sample may be carry-over from other donors' samples.

This clonotype was counted a few times. V usage is TRBV6-2 or TRBV6-3 and J usage is TRBJ2-7; no definite D call. Germline V gives CDR1 MNHEY, CDR2 SVGEGT. This CDR3 comprises 17 residues. V lost 0 bases to trimming and J lost 3 bases, with 18 bases between them. CDR3 nucleotides: TGTGCCAGCAGTTACTCGATTCCGGGCCGGGTTGGCTACGAGCAGTACGTC. Translated, it gives CASSYSIPGRVGYEQYV.

This clonotype was seen only a few times. The chain recombines TRBV6-2 or TRBV6-3 with TRBJ1-2; TRBD1 might be the D (6 bases). V lost 6 bases to trimming and J lost 3 bases, with 14 bases between them. The germline V gene encodes CDR1 MNHEY and CDR2 SVGEGT. There are 14 residues in the CDR3. This chain's CDR3 is CASRATGLDYGYTF. CDR3 DNA sequence: TGTGCCAGCAGAGCAACAGGGCTGGACTATGGCTACACCTTC.

This clonotype was detected only a few times. V usage is TRBV11-2 and J usage is TRBJ2-1; D call uncertain. The V end was cut by 5 bases, the J end by 3 bases, with 17 bases between. The V gene's germline CDR1 is SGHAT and CDR2 FQNNGV. The CDR3 is made up of 16 amino acids. The CDR3 here is CASSALAAGFYNEQFF. CDR3 DNA sequence: TGTGCCAGCAGCGCCTTGGCGGCCGGCTTCTACAATGAGCAGTTCTTC.

This clonotype was seen at least ten times. This chain uses TRBV28 with TRBJ1-2; 8 positions agree with TRBD1. The V segment lost 5 bases and the J segment 5 bases; nucleotides outside the gene matches: 4. Per the germline V gene, CDR1 is MDHEN and CDR2 is SYDVKM. The CDR3 is 13 residues long. The CDR3 DNA reads as TGTGCCAGCAGTCCACGGACAGGGTATGGCTACACCTTC. It is translated as CASSPRTGYGYTF.

CDR3 sequence: CASSQEIAGTKNIQYF. The CDR3 DNA is TGCGCCAGCAGCCAAGAAATAGCGGGAACCAAAAACATTCAGTACTTC. V usage is TRBV4-1 and J usage is TRBJ2-4, with 8 bases that match TRBD2. Germline trimming cut 0 bases from V and 2 bases from J; bases unmatched to any gene: 3. The CDR3 contains 16 residues. CDR1 is MGHRA, CDR2 YSYEKL, per germline.

To note about this clonotype: One junction end disagrees with the germline gene, perhaps due to a read error. The chain has TRBV19 and TRBJ2-7, with 8 positions matching TRBD1. This CDR3 is built from 13 residues. Looked up from germline, CDR1 is LNHDA and CDR2 is SQIVND (reference sequence). DNA of the CDR3: TGTGCCAGTAGTCTAGACAGGGGAAACGAGCAGTACTTC. It translates to CASSLDRGNEQYF.

The rearrangement links TRBV28 to TRBJ1-2; 9 bases align to TRBD1. The CDR3 totals 15 residues. With V trimmed by 6 bases and J by 8 bases, 13 bases remained unmatched. Per the germline V gene, CDR1 is MDHEN and CDR2 is SYDVKM. CDR3 residues: CASRSTGGASWGYTF. CDR3 nucleotide sequence: TGTGCCAGCAGATCCACAGGGGGCGCGTCGTGGGGCTACACCTTC.

The chain is built from TRBV6-8 and TRBJ2-7, with a tentative D call TRBD2 (6 bases). Trimming cost V 4 bases and J 2 bases, with 15 bases left between them. The CDR3 is 15 amino acids. The germline CDR1 and CDR2 sequences are MNHGY and SAAAGT. Here the CDR3 reads CASSSPGVSPYEQYF. CDR3 DNA sequence: TGTGCCAGCAGTTCGCCGGGAGTCTCCCCCTACGAGCAGTACTTC.

J is TRBJ1-4 and V is TRBV11-2, with D unclear. This CDR3 spans 14 amino acids. Looked up from germline, CDR1 is SGHAT and CDR2 is FQNNGV. V lost 3 bases and J 8 bases, leaving 13 bases between the germline ends. CDR3 sequence: CASSLGQPREKLFF. In DNA form, the CDR3 reads TGTGCCAGCAGCTTGGGTCAGCCGCGGGAAAAACTGTTTTTT.

This clonotype was detected a few times. The chain employs TRBV28 and TRBJ1-2; D not certain. Trimming took 6 bases from V and 10 from J, leaving 12 bases between them. From germline, CDR1 is MDHEN and CDR2 SYDVKM. The CDR3 covers 11 residues. The CDR3 DNA reads as TGTGCCAGCAGGTCCAGGCATGACTACACCTTC. It codes for CASRSRHDYTF.

The sample holds a few counts of this clonotype. The V call is TRBV6-1, the J call TRBJ2-1; TRBD1 agrees at 8 bases. V lost 1 base and J lost 7; bases outside the gene matches: 9. The CDR3 totals 16 residues. Per germline, CDR1 MNHNS and CDR2 SASEGT. This chain's CDR3 is CASSEVVQGAWNEQFF. The CDR3 DNA follows: TGTGCCAGCAGTGAAGTCGTCCAGGGGGCTTGGAATGAGCAGTTCTTC.

The rearrangement joins TRBV9 to TRBJ2-1, with D maybe TRBD2 (6 bases). The germline gives CDR1 SGDLS, CDR2 YYNGEE. The CDR3 has 17 residues. Trimming stripped 0 bases from V and 1 base from J, with 14 bases between. The CDR3 protein is CASSVGGDITSYNEQFF. CDR3 in DNA: TGTGCCAGCAGCGTAGGGGGGGATATTACATCCTACAATGAGCAGTTCTTC.

The gene calls are TRBV15 and TRBJ2-7, with TRBD2 matching over 8 bases. The CDR3 is 14 amino acids. Trimming cost V 0 bases and J 5 bases; bases outside gene matches: 3. Germline V gene lookup returns CDR1 LNHNV and CDR2 YYDKDF (reference sequence). The CDR3 nucleotides read TGTGCCACCAGCAGAGATTTACTAGCGGACGAGCAGTACTTC. Amino acids: CATSRDLLADEQYF.

The V and J genes are TRBV7-6 and TRBJ2-3; the D gene could be TRBD1 or TRBD2 (5 bases each). Per germline, CDR1 SGHVS and CDR2 FNYEAQ. Trimming pared 5 bases from V and 6 bases from J, leaving 15 bases between. CDR3 length equals 14 residues. CDR3 nucleotide sequence: TGTGCCAGCAGCGCGCGACTCGGGGCCGATACGCAGTATTTT. It is translated as CASSARLGADTQYF.

This clonotype was detected only a few times. The rearrangement links TRBV6-1 to TRBJ2-5, with D uncertain. CDR1 is MNHNS, CDR2 SASEGT, per germline. Trimming removed 5 bases at V and 5 bases at J, with 9 bases between. This CDR3 is 12 amino acids long. The CDR3 DNA reads TGTGCCAGCAGTCTTAACCGGGAGACCCAGTACTTC. Amino acid sequence: CASSLNRETQYF.

This clonotype has a handful of counts. This chain uses TRBV20-1 with TRBJ2-1; D gene uncertain. CDR1 is DFQATT, CDR2 SNEGSKA, per germline (reference sequence). CDR3 length: 14 amino acids. V lost 3 bases and J lost 7, with 16 bases in between. The CDR3 protein is CSARKPYAFNEQFF. The CDR3 bases are TGCAGTGCTAGGAAACCTTACGCCTTTAATGAGCAGTTCTTC.

This clonotype has more than one count but fewer than ten. The chain has TRBV6-5 and TRBJ2-5; D is ambiguous. Trimming left V 2 bases short and J 5 bases short, with 18 bases between. The CDR3 is 16 amino acids. Germline values: CDR1 MNHEY, CDR2 SVGAGI. In nucleotides, the CDR3 is TGTGCCAGCAGTTACGCCAAAGCCGAACATGGGGAGACCCAGTACTTC. Its translation: CASSYAKAEHGETQYF.

This clonotype was observed at least ten times. The J gene is TRBJ2-7, the V gene TRBV7-2; D is perhaps TRBD1 or TRBD2 (6 bases each). There are 17 residues in the CDR3. Trimming cost V 5 bases and J 5 bases, with 25 bases left between them. The germline CDR1 and CDR2 sequences are SGHTA and FQGNSA. As DNA, the CDR3 is TGTGCCAGCAGCCAAACCTCTGGCAGGGGAGGAAAGAACGAGCAGTACGTC. Translating gives CASSQTSGRGGKNEQYV.

This clonotype has a handful of counts. V is TRBV7-2 and J is TRBJ1-3; the D gene is possibly TRBD1 (5 bases). The CDR3 contains 15 residues. Per germline, CDR1 SGHTA and CDR2 FQGNSA. V lost 5 bases to trimming and J lost 0 bases, with 11 bases between them. In DNA, the CDR3 is TGTGCCAGCAGCATGGGACCGAACTCTGGAAACACCATATATTTT. It yields the protein CASSMGPNSGNTIYF.

The CDR3 DNA reads TGCGCCAGCAGTCCCGAGCGGGAAGGCACCGGGGAGCTGTTTTTT. It encodes CASSPEREGTGELFF. The rearrangement links TRBV4-1 to TRBJ2-2, with TRBD2 matching 7 bases. The CDR3 has 15 amino acids. V dropped 6 bases and J dropped 4; count of bases not matched to a gene: 8. CDR1 and CDR2 from the germline V gene are MGHRA and YSYEKL.

This clonotype has just a few counts. The chain joins TRBV10-2 to TRBJ2-1; no reliable D call. Trimming cost V 2 bases and J 0 bases, with 8 bases left between them. This CDR3 is 15 amino acids long. Germline assignment: CDR1 WSHSY and CDR2 SAAADI. The CDR3 reads CASSEIVSSYNEQFF. CDR3 coding DNA: TGCGCCAGCAGTGAGATAGTGAGCTCCTACAATGAGCAGTTCTTC.

This clonotype was counted ten times or more. The V call is TRBV7-2, the J call TRBJ2-2; the D call may be TRBD1 or TRBD2 (5 bases each). The V end lost 3 bases, the J end lost 0 bases, and 14 bases lay between the germline ends. CDR1 and CDR2 from the germline V gene are SGHTA and FQGNSA. There are 17 residues in the CDR3. The DNA for the CDR3 is TGTGCCAGCAGCTTCCGGTTGGGACCATCGAACACCGGGGAGCTGTTTTTT. It codes for CASSFRLGPSNTGELFF.

This clonotype was seen once. This rearrangement joins TRBV7-2 to TRBJ2-3; D assignment may be TRBD1 or TRBD2 (5 bases each). Germline V gene lookup returns CDR1 SGHTA and CDR2 FQGNSA. With 3 bases removed from V and 4 bases from J, the gap between germline ends came to 20 bases. CDR3 length: 17 amino acids. CDR3 amino acids: CASSFSTGARGADTQYF. The CDR3 DNA reads TGTGCCAGCAGCTTTTCCACCGGGGCTAGAGGGGCAGATACGCAGTATTTT.

This chain connects TRBV6-1 to TRBJ2-7; 10 bases line up with TRBD2. The trim removed 2 bases at V and 0 bases at J, leaving 10 bases unmatched. CDR1 is MNHNS and CDR2 is SASEGT in the germline V gene. The CDR3 consists of 18 residues. Here the CDR3 reads CASSERPSGSGLSYEQYF. The CDR3 nucleotides are TGTGCCAGCAGTGAAAGGCCTAGCGGGAGCGGACTCTCCTACGAGCAGTACTTC.

This chain links TRBV20-1 with TRBJ2-7; 7 bases line up with TRBD2. Germline V gene lookup returns CDR1 DFQATT and CDR2 SNEGSKA (reference sequence). V shed 6 bases, J shed 0 bases, and the junction held 11 bases outside the gene matches. The length of the CDR3 is 15 residues. The CDR3 sequence: CSAQRAGTTSYEQYF. The CDR3 bases are TGCAGTGCCCAGAGGGCGGGGACTACCTCCTACGAGCAGTACTTC.

Notes on this clonotype: A read error may account for a junction end that differs from germline. The rearrangement joins TRBV27 to TRBJ1-1, with D tentatively TRBD1 (5 bases). CDR1 and CDR2 from the germline V gene are MNHEY and SMNVEV (reference sequence). The length of the CDR3 is 12 residues. For the CDR3, the DNA is TGTGCCAGCAGTTTATCCCGGGGCAGACGGGTCTTT. Residues: CASSLSRGRRVF.

A few counts support this clonotype. V gene TRBV7-2 combines with J gene TRBJ2-2; D is undetermined. Between the trimmed V and J ends, which lost 7 bases and 0 bases, there was a span of 9 bases. CDR1 is SGHTA, CDR2 FQGNSA, per germline. This CDR3 contains 14 residues. The CDR3 coding sequence is TGTGCCAGCATCGGAACGGCGAACACCGGGGAGCTGTTTTTT. Its translation is CASIGTANTGELFF.

J is TRBJ1-4 and V is TRBV28; D gene ambiguous. Germline V gene data show CDR1 as MDHEN and CDR2 as SYDVKM. This CDR3 has 16 amino acids. Trimming left V 3 bases short and J 0 bases short, with 11 bases between. CDR3 sequence reads: CASSFGVHTTNEKLFF. The CDR3 DNA is TGTGCCAGCAGTTTTGGAGTTCACACAACTAATGAAAAACTGTTTTTT.

A few counts support this clonotype. V and J are TRBV7-2 and TRBJ2-3; D perhaps matches TRBD2 (5 bases). The CDR3 sequence is 14 residues long. Trimming left V 5 bases short and J 1 base short, with 10 bases between. Per the germline V gene, CDR1 is SGHTA and CDR2 is FQGNSA. The DNA of the CDR3 is TGTGCCAGCAGCCCCGGGATAGGCACAGATACGCAGTATTTT. Its translation: CASSPGIGTDTQYF.

In this sample, this clonotype turned up a few times. V and J are TRBV5-8 and TRBJ1-5, with 9 bases aligning to TRBD1. After removal of 4 bases from V and 2 bases from J, the junction contained 7 bases not matched to a gene. There are 16 residues in the CDR3. Per the germline V gene, CDR1 is SGHTS and CDR2 is YDEGEE. This chain's CDR3 is CASSTNTGGGNQPQHF. CDR3 bases: TGTGCCAGCAGCACCAATACAGGGGGCGGCAATCAGCCCCAGCATTTT. The full variable domain, in which reference TRBV5-8 and TRBJ1-5 provide the parts outside the CDR3, is EAGVTQSPTHLIKTRGQQATLRCSPISGHTSVYWYQQALGLGLQFLLWYDEGEERNRGNFPPRFSGRQFPNYSSELNVNALELEDSALYLCASSTNTGGGNQPQHFGDGTRLSIL.